One and the same sample provided the 9 T cell receptor beta chains below, sequenced in a study of response to subunit inactivated influenza vaccine. TCRdb used MiXCR to reprocess the RT-PCR reads, holding one entry per CDR3 protein. This sample has approximately 700,000 distinct CDR3 sequences, with 11% to 15% found just once. Sequenced here: PBMCs from blood, sampled roughly 2 weeks before vaccination. The receptor set was obtained from a man aged 50 to 60 who received an inactivated influenza vaccine.

The chain joins TRBV20-1 to TRBJ2-5; maybe TRBD1 (5 bases). The CDR3 covers 15 residues. The V and J ends lost 0 bases and 4 bases respectively, with 15 bases between them. Germline CDR1 and CDR2: DFQATT and SNEGSKA (reference sequence). The CDR3, as DNA: TGCAGTGCTAGAGATTGGGGCCCCAAGGGAGAGACCCAGTACTTC. It encodes CSARDWGPKGETQYF.

The chain recombines TRBV7-9 with TRBJ1-3, with D hard to call. This CDR3 contains 14 residues. Trimming pared 5 bases from V and 7 bases from J, leaving 15 bases between. Germline CDR1 SEHNR, CDR2 FQNEAQ (reference sequence). Here the CDR3 DNA reads TGTGCCAGCAGCCCCGGGCCGGGGATTAACACCATATATTTT. Its protein is CASSPGPGINTIYF.

This clonotype was observed a handful of times. The V gene is TRBV28, the J gene TRBJ2-7; a possible D gene is TRBD1 (6 bases). Germline values: CDR1 MDHEN, CDR2 SYDVKM. Trimming shortened V by 6 bases and J by 5 bases, and 20 bases separated the two germline ends. CDR3 length: 15 amino acids. The CDR3 DNA reads TGTGCCAGCAGGCCGAGGGGGTTTCTTTCCAACGAGCAGTACTTC. It codes for CASRPRGFLSNEQYF.

This clonotype occurred a few times. This chain uses TRBV6-6 with TRBJ2-2; no clear D. Between the trimmed V and J ends, which lost 6 bases and 1 base, there was a span of 6 bases. The germline CDR1 and CDR2 sequences are MNHNY and SVGAGI (reference sequence). CDR3 size: 13 residues. CDR3 sequence: CASRVMNTGELFF. The CDR3 bases are TGTGCCAGCAGAGTAATGAACACCGGGGAGCTGTTTTTT.

This clonotype has at least ten counts. The rearrangement joins TRBV7-2 to TRBJ2-3, with TRBD2 as a possible D gene (6 bases). Deletions cut 4 bases from V and 0 bases from J, with 11 bases between. This CDR3 has 15 amino acids. Germline CDR1 SGHTA, CDR2 FQGNSA. The DNA for the CDR3 is TGTGCCAGCAGCTCCTCCGGGACTAGCACAGATACGCAGTATTTT. It is translated as CASSSSGTSTDTQYF.

The genes are TRBV7-2 and TRBJ2-3; 11 positions agree with TRBD1. J lost 6 bases, V lost 5 bases, and 7 bases had no gene match. This CDR3 region has 15 residues. CDR1 and CDR2 from the germline V gene are SGHTA and FQGNSA. The CDR3 sequence: CASSTGQGGMDTQYF. CDR3 sequence (DNA): TGTGCCAGCAGCACGGGACAGGGGGGAATGGATACGCAGTATTTT.

The sample holds a few counts of this clonotype. The chain recombines TRBV2 with TRBJ2-5, with D possibly TRBD2 on 6 matching bases. V was shortened by 7 bases and J by 2 bases, with 17 bases between the two germline ends. The CDR3 is 15 residues long. Germline assignment: CDR1 SNHLY and CDR2 FYNNEI. CDR3 coding DNA: TGTGCCAGCAAAGTCGTTGCGGGGCGGCAAGAGACCCAGTACTTC. Translated, it gives CASKVVAGRQETQYF.

Only a few counts were recorded for this clonotype. The gene calls are TRBV3-1 and TRBJ2-5; 8 bases fit TRBD1. This CDR3 comprises 14 residues. Germline values: CDR1 LGHDT, CDR2 YNNKEL (reference sequence). The V gene end was trimmed by 6 bases and the J gene end by 5 bases; junction bases not matched to a gene: 8. The CDR3 spells CASRGTGRLETQYF. CDR3 DNA: TGTGCCAGCAGGGGGACAGGCCGGCTGGAGACCCAGTACTTC.

This clonotype has just a few counts. The chain employs TRBV7-2 and TRBJ2-3; D tentatively reads TRBD1 or TRBD2 (6 bases each). CDR3 size: 15 residues. Germline CDR1 SGHTA, CDR2 FQGNSA. V was pared by 5 bases and J by 4 bases, with 16 bases between. CDR3 region: CASSTLGGGADTQYF. CDR3 DNA sequence: TGTGCCAGCAGCACCCTGGGGGGCGGCGCAGATACGCAGTATTTT.